Here is one T cell receptor beta chain with its context. Its antigen is as yet unknown. The sample belongs to a study of cytomegalovirus exposure and HLA in healthy donors. As for the study in general: Among the 398 donors who were genotyped, roughly 76% fell in the genetic ancestry cluster that is associated with self-reported Caucasian donors.

PCR involved 60 Vbeta and 13 Jbeta primers. Produced via immunoSEQ multiplex PCR; TCRdb's table is partial and in-frame only. This sample has 90,000 to 130,000 clones; over 60% occur once, and the top ten carry just under 3%. Findings and caveats of the study: HLA restriction was apparent for most CMV-associated TCR beta chains in a later analysis. Sequencing depth roughly uniform across donors was assumed in presence/absence analyses.

The sequenced sample was PBMCs. The sequence was collected from a woman aged 55-69 years in good health and CMV-seropositive.

The CDR3 bases are TGTGCCAGCAGCCGAGACTCTTTCAGCTCCTACGAGCAGTACTTC. Protein sequence: CASSRDSFSSYEQYF. The V call is TRBV7-3, the J call TRBJ2-7, with no clear D. The CDR3 is 15 amino acids. Germline CDR1 is SGHTA and CDR2 is FQGTGA. The V gene lost 5 bases and the J gene lost 0 bases, with 14 bases spanning the gap.